The clone carrying this T cell receptor (beta chain) has more than one count but fewer than ten. The antigen remains undetermined. The data were obtained in a study of T cells after yellow fever vaccination. General study points: Weaker, the secondary response peaked sooner, at day 5 versus 15. Most primary-vaccination clones recurred post-booster (approximately 96% CD4, roughly 87% CD8).

The 5'RACE template-switching step produced TCR cDNA and added a universal primer site and UMIs. In TCRdb, the 5' RACE reads were re-called with MiXCR into one record per CDR3 protein. The sample comprises approximately 160,000 distinct CDR3 sequences, approximately 9.9% of which are singletons, and around 40% rests with the top ten. The sample consisted of CD8+ T cells sorted from PBMCs, taken 45 days after the yellow fever booster vaccination. This clonotype originated in a man in his late teens or twenties who received the YFV17D yellow fever vaccine.

CDR3 sequence (DNA): TGCAGCGTTGAAGATCAAGGGGGTTATGGCTACACCTTC. Its translation: CSVEDQGGYGYTF. V usage is TRBV29-1 and J usage is TRBJ1-2; tentative D call: TRBD1 (6 bases). CDR1 is SQVTM, CDR2 ANQGSEA, per germline. The CDR3 is 13 amino acids. Trimming removed 0 bases at V and 5 bases at J, with 10 bases between.